The next 29 T cell receptor beta chains were all read from a single sample in a study of OX40 agonist ivuxolimab in advanced cancers. Libraries were prepared by immunoSEQ multiplex PCR; TCRdb keeps only in-frame clonotypes and omits some of them. The sample records approximately 52,000 clones, 90% to 95% being singletons. The sequencing here drew on CD4+ or CD8+ T cells sorted from blood, taken in a trial of the OX40 agonist ivuxolimab. Every receptor here comes from an adult with an advanced solid tumor such as melanoma, head and neck, liver or kidney cancer.

The rearrangement links TRBV11-2 to TRBJ1-1; no reliable D call. Trimming left V 7 bases short and J 7 bases short, with 13 bases between. The CDR3 runs 12 residues. CDR1 is SGHAT and CDR2 is FQNNGV in the germline V gene. CDR3 amino acids: CASTEQSREAFF. In DNA, the CDR3 is TGTGCCAGCACCGAACAGAGTCGTGAAGCTTTCTTT.

V usage is TRBV27 and J usage is TRBJ2-2; a possible D gene is TRBD1 (5 bases). V lost 4 bases, J lost 3 bases, and 12 bases lay in between. From germline, CDR1 is MNHEY and CDR2 SMNVEV (reference sequence). The CDR3 sequence is 15 residues long. The CDR3 spells CASSYSGFHTGELFF. The CDR3 DNA is TGTGCCAGCAGTTATTCAGGGTTTCACACCGGGGAGCTGTTTTTT.

The rearrangement uses TRBV5-1 and TRBJ2-2, with 8 bases that match TRBD2. The CDR3 is made up of 17 amino acids. In germline, CDR1 is SGHRS, CDR2 YFSETQ. V lost 0 bases and J lost 3; bases outside the gene matches: 7. In DNA, the CDR3 is TGCGCCAGCAGCTTGGTCGGGGGCGGGAGGCACACCGGGGAGCTGTTTTTT. Residues: CASSLVGGGRHTGELFF.

The chain joins TRBV6-8 to TRBJ1-5; D is unresolved. CDR1 and CDR2 (germline): MNHGY, SAAAGT. V lost 2 bases, J lost 0 bases, and 17 bases lay in between. The CDR3 sequence is 18 residues long. This CDR3 is CASSYAGLPQYSNQPQHF. CDR3 sequence (DNA): TGTGCCAGCAGTTACGCAGGACTTCCCCAATATAGCAATCAGCCCCAGCATTTT.

This rearrangement joins TRBV7-3 to TRBJ2-3; 10 bases align to TRBD2. Germline CDR1 SGHTA, CDR2 FQGTGA. With V trimmed by 9 bases and J by 1 base, 10 bases remained unmatched. This CDR3 region has 16 residues. The CDR3: CASVLAGERGTDTQYF. DNA for the CDR3: TGTGCCAGTGTCCTAGCGGGAGAGAGGGGCACAGATACGCAGTATTTT.

The chain has TRBV4-1 and TRBJ2-1; 8 nucleotides agree with TRBD2. CDR3 length equals 14 residues. Germline CDR1 MGHRA, CDR2 YSYEKL. The ends lost 1 base at V and 9 bases at J; junction bases unmatched: 5. This chain's CDR3 is CASSQVSSGFEQFF. CDR3 nucleotide sequence: TGCGCCAGCAGCCAAGTGTCTAGCGGGTTTGAGCAGTTCTTC.

This clone ranks as medium-sized (0.01 to 0.1%). J is TRBJ2-6 and V is TRBV7-8, with D possibly TRBD1 on 6 matching bases. This CDR3 region has 20 residues. From germline, CDR1 is SGHVS and CDR2 FQNEAQ. Trimming left V 6 bases short and J 0 bases short, with 24 bases between. DNA of the CDR3: TGTGCCAGCAGGGCAGGGGTTTTGACCATGACCCACTCTGGGGCCAACGTCCTGACTTTC. As protein: CASRAGVLTMTHSGANVLTF.

The rearrangement joins TRBV7-9 to TRBJ2-3; D perhaps matches TRBD2 (5 bases). The CDR3 extends over 15 amino acids. Trimming pared 4 bases from V and 2 bases from J, leaving 13 bases between. Germline V gene lookup returns CDR1 SEHNR and CDR2 FQNEAQ (reference sequence). The CDR3 nucleotides are TGTGCCAGCAGCTCTCTCCGGACTCTCACAGATACGCAGTATTTT. This encodes CASSSLRTLTDTQYF.

The rearrangement joins TRBV6-5 to TRBJ1-1; 11 positions match TRBD1. V lost 0 bases, J lost 8 bases, and 8 bases stayed unmatched. CDR3 length: 16 residues. Germline CDR1 is MNHEY and CDR2 is SVGAGI. The CDR3, as DNA: TGTGCCAGCAGTTACTCGATTGGACAGGGGGCTATCGAAGCTTTCTTT. As protein: CASSYSIGQGAIEAFF.

The rearrangement uses TRBV10-3 and TRBJ2-7; 10 positions agree with TRBD2. CDR1 ENHRY and CDR2 SYGVKD come from the germline V gene. The CDR3 is 15 residues long. With 6 bases clipped from V and 2 bases from J, the junction kept 7 bases outside the gene matches. The chain's CDR3 is CAISPGSGRAYEQYF. The CDR3 nucleotides are TGTGCCATCAGCCCGGGAAGCGGGAGGGCCTACGAGCAGTACTTC.

The rearrangement joins TRBV11-2 to TRBJ2-3, with 7 positions matching TRBD2. The CDR3 extends over 16 amino acids. V dropped 1 base and J dropped 3; count of bases not matched to a gene: 7. The germline V gene has CDR1 SGHAT and CDR2 FQNNGV. CDR3 region: CASSLVGGSSTDTQYF. The CDR3 DNA follows: TGTGCCAGCAGCTTAGTTGGCGGGAGTTCGACAGATACGCAGTATTTT.

This rearrangement joins TRBV7-9 to TRBJ2-2; D gene ambiguous. The CDR3 has 14 residues. Germline CDR1 is SEHNR and CDR2 is FQNEAQ (reference sequence). V lost 5 bases and J lost 0, with 7 bases in between. CDR3 sequence (DNA): TGTGCCAGCAGCGACACAGCGAACACCGGGGAGCTGTTTTTT. It encodes CASSDTANTGELFF.

V is TRBV5-5 and J is TRBJ2-1; TRBD2 aligns across 12 bases. This CDR3 has 15 amino acids. Germline V gene data show CDR1 as SGHKS and CDR2 as YYEKEE (reference sequence). V was clipped by 4 bases and J by 8 bases; unmatched bases: 7. CDR3 DNA sequence: TGTGCCAGCAGCCTGACTAGCGGGAGCATCTATGAGCAGTTCTTC. Protein product: CASSLTSGSIYEQFF.

V gene TRBV7-2 combines with J gene TRBJ2-7; D is possibly TRBD1 (7 bases). The CDR3 spans 15 residues. With 5 bases removed from V and 4 bases from J, the gap between germline ends came to 18 bases. Germline V CDR1 and CDR2: SGHTA, FQGNSA. The CDR3 DNA sequence: TGTGCCAGCAGCCAGCGTGGGCAGGGGGGATACGAGCAGTACTTC. This sequence encodes CASSQRGQGGYEQYF.

Only a few counts were recorded for this clone. The J gene is TRBJ2-7, the V gene TRBV27; D is unresolved. Germline CDR1 reads MNHEY; CDR2 reads SMNVEV (reference sequence). The CDR3 length is 13 residues. V was pared by 2 bases and J by 4 bases, with 9 bases between. The CDR3: CASSLGVQYEQYF. The CDR3 nucleotides read TGTGCCAGCAGTTTAGGTGTTCAATACGAGCAGTACTTC.

This sequence joins TRBV14 and TRBJ2-1, with 8 bases that match TRBD1. This CDR3 is 19 amino acids long. The V gene's germline CDR1 is SGHDN and CDR2 FVKESK. V dropped 0 bases and J dropped 4; count of bases not matched to a gene: 14. The CDR3 spells CASSQDPGQALHPYNEQFF. CDR3 nucleotide sequence: TGTGCCAGCAGCCAAGACCCGGGACAGGCGCTGCACCCTTACAATGAGCAGTTCTTC.

DNA of the CDR3: TGTGCCAGCTCACCAGACGTACAAGGGAATAACTATGGCTACACCTTC. It yields the protein CASSPDVQGNNYGYTF. The chain uses TRBV18 and TRBJ1-2; D remains ambiguous. Germline V gene lookup returns CDR1 KGHSH and CDR2 LQKENI. V was cut by 2 bases and J by 1 base, with 14 bases left in between. This CDR3 spans 16 amino acids.

The V and J genes are TRBV7-9 and TRBJ2-7; D not resolved. Per the germline V gene, CDR1 is SEHNR and CDR2 is FQNEAQ (reference sequence). Deletions cut 4 bases from V and 6 bases from J, with 7 bases between. CDR3 length equals 11 residues. CDR3 sequence: CASSSGGEQYF. The DNA of the CDR3 is TGTGCCAGCAGCTCGGGTGGCGAGCAGTACTTC.

This chain connects TRBV11-3 to TRBJ2-7, with 7 bases aligning to TRBD2. The CDR3 consists of 13 residues. Losses at the gene ends were 5 bases for V and 3 bases for J; bases not matched to a gene: 4. CDR1 is SGHNT, CDR2 YENEEA, per germline. The CDR3 bases are TGTGCCAGCAGCGGCGGGAGTGACTACGAGCAGTACTTC. This gives the protein CASSGGSDYEQYF.

CDR3 protein: CASSAATGVAYNEQFF. CDR3 nucleotides: TGTGCCAGCAGCGCTGCGACGGGAGTGGCCTACAATGAGCAGTTCTTC. J is TRBJ2-1 and V is TRBV9, with D tentatively TRBD2 (6 bases). CDR3 size: 16 residues. Germline loops: CDR1 SGDLS, CDR2 YYNGEE. V was shortened by 3 bases and J by 2 bases, with 15 bases between the two germline ends.

V gene TRBV7-2 combines with J gene TRBJ2-7; 9 bases match TRBD2. The CDR3 length is 14 residues. V lost 8 bases to trimming and J lost 0 bases; unmatched junction nucleotides: 5. CDR1 SGHTA and CDR2 FQGNSA come from the germline V gene. CDR3 DNA: TGTGCCAGCGGATCTAGCGGGGCCTCCTACGAGCAGTACTTC. Amino acids: CASGSSGASYEQYF.

J is TRBJ2-7 and V is TRBV10-1; maybe TRBD1 (6 bases). Germline CDR1 and CDR2: WNHNN and SYGVQD (reference sequence). The V gene lost 3 bases and the J gene lost 7 bases, with 7 bases spanning the gap. This CDR3 has 11 amino acids. The chain's CDR3 is CASSEGGEQYF. CDR3 coding DNA: TGCGCCAGCAGTGAAGGGGGAGAGCAGTACTTC.

Details on this clone: At one end the junction does not follow the germline gene, possibly because of a read error. The chain's CDR3 is CASSLSTGYGYTF. CDR3 in DNA: TGTGCCAGCAGTCTATCGACGGGCTATGGCTACACCTTC. The V gene is TRBV27, the J gene TRBJ1-2; D not certain. Germline V gene lookup returns CDR1 MNHEY and CDR2 SMNVEV (reference sequence). CDR3 length: 13 residues.

The chain combines TRBV29-1 with TRBJ2-1, with 10 bases lining up with TRBD1. Losses at the gene ends were 4 bases for V and 2 bases for J; bases not matched to a gene: 2. The CDR3 covers 14 residues. The germline gives CDR1 SQVTM, CDR2 ANQGSEA. The CDR3 nucleotides read TGCAGCGTTGGGGGGACAGGGGCCTACAATGAGCAGTTCTTC. Its protein is CSVGGTGAYNEQFF.

The genes are TRBV9 and TRBJ1-5, with 10 positions matching TRBD1. This CDR3 spans 14 amino acids. Unmatched junction bases numbered 3, after V lost 4 bases and J lost 5 bases. The germline CDR1 and CDR2 sequences are SGDLS and YYNGEE. CDR3 sequence reads: CASSLGQGDQPQHF. The CDR3 bases are TGTGCCAGCAGCTTAGGACAGGGGGATCAGCCCCAGCATTTT.

The rearrangement links TRBV2 to TRBJ2-7; 10 bases align to TRBD1. From germline, CDR1 is SNHLY and CDR2 FYNNEI. The V segment lost 6 bases and the J segment 4 bases; nucleotides outside the gene matches: 12. The CDR3 is made up of 16 amino acids. The CDR3 DNA is TGTGCCAGCAGGGGAGGACAGGGGGGAATGGAGTACGAGCAGTACTTC. Protein product: CASRGGQGGMEYEQYF.

The genes are TRBV11-2 and TRBJ2-1, with a possible D match to TRBD2 (5 bases). Germline CDR1 is SGHAT and CDR2 is FQNNGV. V was shortened by 3 bases and J by 7 bases, with 13 bases between the two germline ends. The CDR3 spans 14 residues. CDR3 region: CASSFSTGRNEQFF. The CDR3 coding sequence is TGTGCCAGCAGCTTTTCTACGGGAAGGAATGAGCAGTTCTTC.

The chain couples TRBV7-9 to TRBJ2-7; D is perhaps TRBD1 (6 bases). V lost 3 bases, J lost 3 bases, and 12 bases lay in between. The germline V gene has CDR1 SEHNR and CDR2 FQNEAQ (reference sequence). This CDR3 region has 14 residues. CDR3 amino acids: CASSFSTGNYEQYF. For the CDR3, the DNA is TGTGCCAGCAGCTTTTCGACAGGCAACTACGAGCAGTACTTC.

The rearrangement joins TRBV18 to TRBJ2-7; 11 bases fit TRBD1. Germline CDR1 KGHSH, CDR2 LQKENI. The CDR3 length is 15 residues. V gave up 0 bases and J gave up 7 bases; unmatched junction bases: 5. The CDR3 DNA reads as TGTGCCAGCTCACCACCGTCGGGACAGGGGGGGGAGCAGTACTTC. This gives the protein CASSPPSGQGGEQYF.